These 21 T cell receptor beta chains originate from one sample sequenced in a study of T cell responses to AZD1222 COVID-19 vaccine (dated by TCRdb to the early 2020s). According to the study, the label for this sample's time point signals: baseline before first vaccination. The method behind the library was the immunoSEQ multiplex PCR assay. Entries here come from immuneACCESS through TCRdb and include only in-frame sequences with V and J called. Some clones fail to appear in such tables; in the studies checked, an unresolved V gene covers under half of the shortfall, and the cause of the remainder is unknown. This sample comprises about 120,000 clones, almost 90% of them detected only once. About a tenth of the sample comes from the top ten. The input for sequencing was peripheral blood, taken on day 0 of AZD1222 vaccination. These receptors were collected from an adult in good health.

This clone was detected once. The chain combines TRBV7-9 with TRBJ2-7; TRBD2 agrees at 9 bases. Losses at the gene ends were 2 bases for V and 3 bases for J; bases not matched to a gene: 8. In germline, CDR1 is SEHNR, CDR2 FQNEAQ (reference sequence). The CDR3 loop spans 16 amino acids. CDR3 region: CASSLRGLAGNYEQYF. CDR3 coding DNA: TGTGCCAGCAGCTTAAGGGGTCTAGCGGGGAACTACGAGCAGTACTTC.

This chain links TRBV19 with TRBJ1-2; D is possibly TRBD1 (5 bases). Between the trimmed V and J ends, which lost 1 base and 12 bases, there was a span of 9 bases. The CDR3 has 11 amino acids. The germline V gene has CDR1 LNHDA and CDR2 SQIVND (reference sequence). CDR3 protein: CASSIGGAHTF. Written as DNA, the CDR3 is TGTGCCAGTAGTATAGGTGGGGCCCACACCTTC.

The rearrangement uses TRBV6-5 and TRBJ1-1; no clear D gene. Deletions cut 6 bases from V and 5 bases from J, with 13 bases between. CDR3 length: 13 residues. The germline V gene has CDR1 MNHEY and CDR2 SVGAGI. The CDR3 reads CASSRAIETEAFF. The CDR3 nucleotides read TGTGCCAGCAGCCGGGCCATAGAAACTGAAGCTTTCTTT.

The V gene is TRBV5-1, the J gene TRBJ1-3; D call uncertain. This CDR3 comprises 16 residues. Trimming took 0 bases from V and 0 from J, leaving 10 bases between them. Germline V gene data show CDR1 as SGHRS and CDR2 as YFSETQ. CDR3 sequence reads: CASSLGQRASGNTIYF. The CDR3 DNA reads TGCGCCAGCAGCTTGGGCCAGCGAGCCTCTGGAAACACCATATATTTT.

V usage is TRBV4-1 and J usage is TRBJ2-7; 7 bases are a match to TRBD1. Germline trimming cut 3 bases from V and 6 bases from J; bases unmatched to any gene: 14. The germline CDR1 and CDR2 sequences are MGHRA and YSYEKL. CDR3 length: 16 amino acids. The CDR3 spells CASSQGRTGGSSEQYF. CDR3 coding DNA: TGCGCCAGCAGCCAGGGCAGGACAGGTGGATCGAGCGAGCAGTACTTC.

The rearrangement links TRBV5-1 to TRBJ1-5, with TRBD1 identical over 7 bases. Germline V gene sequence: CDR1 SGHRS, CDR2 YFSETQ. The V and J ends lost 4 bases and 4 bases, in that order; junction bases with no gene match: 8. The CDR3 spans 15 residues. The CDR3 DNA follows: TGCGCCAGCAGCCCCCAGGGGGGAAAGAATCAGCCCCAGCATTTT. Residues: CASSPQGGKNQPQHF.

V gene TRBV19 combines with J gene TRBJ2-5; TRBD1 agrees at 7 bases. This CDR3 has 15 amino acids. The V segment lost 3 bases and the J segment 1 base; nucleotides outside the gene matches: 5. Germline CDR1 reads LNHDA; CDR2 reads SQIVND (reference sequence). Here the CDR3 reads CASSIFGTAQETQYF. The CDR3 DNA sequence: TGTGCCAGTAGTATCTTCGGGACAGCCCAAGAGACCCAGTACTTC.

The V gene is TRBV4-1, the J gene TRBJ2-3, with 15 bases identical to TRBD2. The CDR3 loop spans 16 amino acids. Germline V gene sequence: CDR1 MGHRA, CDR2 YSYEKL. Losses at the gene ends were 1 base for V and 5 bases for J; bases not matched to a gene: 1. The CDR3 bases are TGCGCCAGCAGCCAAGGGACTAGCGGGAGGGTAGATACGCAGTATTTT. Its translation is CASSQGTSGRVDTQYF.

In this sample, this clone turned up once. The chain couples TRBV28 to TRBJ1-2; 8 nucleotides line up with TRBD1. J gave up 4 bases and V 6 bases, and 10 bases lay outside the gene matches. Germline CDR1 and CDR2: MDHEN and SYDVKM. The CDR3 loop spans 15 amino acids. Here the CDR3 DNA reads TGTGCCAGCAGCTCCTCCGGACAGGGTGGCTATGGCTACACCTTC. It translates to CASSSSGQGGYGYTF.

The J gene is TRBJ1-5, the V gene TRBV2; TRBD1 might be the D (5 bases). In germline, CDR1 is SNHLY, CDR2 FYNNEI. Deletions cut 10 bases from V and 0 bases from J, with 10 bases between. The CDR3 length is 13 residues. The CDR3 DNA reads TGTGCCACCAAGGGGAATAGCAATCAGCCCCAGCATTTT. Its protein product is CATKGNSNQPQHF. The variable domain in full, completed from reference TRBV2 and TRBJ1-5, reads EPEVTQTPSHQVTQMGQEVILRCVPISNHLYFYWYRQILGQKVEFLVSFYNNEISEKSEIFDDQFSVERPDGSNFTLKIRSTKLEDSAMYFCATKGNSNQPQHFGDGTRLSIL.

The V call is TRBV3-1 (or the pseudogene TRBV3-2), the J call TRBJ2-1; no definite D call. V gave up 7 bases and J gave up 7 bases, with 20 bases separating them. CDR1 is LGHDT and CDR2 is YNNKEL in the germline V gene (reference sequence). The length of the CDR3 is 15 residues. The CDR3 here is CASNFLGTGTNEQFF. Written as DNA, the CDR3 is TGTGCCAGCAACTTTCTAGGTACCGGTACAAATGAGCAGTTCTTC.

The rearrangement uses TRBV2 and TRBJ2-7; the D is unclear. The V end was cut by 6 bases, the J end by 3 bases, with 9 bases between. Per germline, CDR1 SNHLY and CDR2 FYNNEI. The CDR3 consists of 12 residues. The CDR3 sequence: CASRLRVYEQYF. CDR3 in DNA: TGTGCCAGCAGACTACGGGTCTACGAGCAGTACTTC.

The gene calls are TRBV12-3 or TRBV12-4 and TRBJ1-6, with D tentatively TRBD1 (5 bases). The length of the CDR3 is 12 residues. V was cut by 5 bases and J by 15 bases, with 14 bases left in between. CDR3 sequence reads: CASSGITGGLHF. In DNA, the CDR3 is TGTGCCAGCAGTGGAATTACAGGTGGCCTCCACTTT.

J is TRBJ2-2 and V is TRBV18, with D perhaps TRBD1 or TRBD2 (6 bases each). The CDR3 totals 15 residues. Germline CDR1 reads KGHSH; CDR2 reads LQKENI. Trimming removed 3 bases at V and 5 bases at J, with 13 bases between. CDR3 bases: TGTGCCAGCTCACCCCGAGAGGGGGGAACCGGGGAGCTGTTTTTT. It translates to CASSPREGGTGELFF.

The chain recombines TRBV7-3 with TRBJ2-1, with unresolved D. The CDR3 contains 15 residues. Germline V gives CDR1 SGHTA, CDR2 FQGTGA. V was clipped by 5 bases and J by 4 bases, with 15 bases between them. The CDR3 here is CASSLGGPNYNEQFF. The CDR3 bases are TGTGCCAGCAGCCTCGGTGGGCCCAATTACAATGAGCAGTTCTTC.

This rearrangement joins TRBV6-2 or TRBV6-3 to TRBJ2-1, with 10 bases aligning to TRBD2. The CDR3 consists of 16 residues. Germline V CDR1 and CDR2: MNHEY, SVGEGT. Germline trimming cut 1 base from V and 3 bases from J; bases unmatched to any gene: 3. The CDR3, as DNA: TGTGCCAGCAGTTACTATAGCGGGGGGCGCTACAATGAGCAGTTCTTC. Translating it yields CASSYYSGGRYNEQFF.

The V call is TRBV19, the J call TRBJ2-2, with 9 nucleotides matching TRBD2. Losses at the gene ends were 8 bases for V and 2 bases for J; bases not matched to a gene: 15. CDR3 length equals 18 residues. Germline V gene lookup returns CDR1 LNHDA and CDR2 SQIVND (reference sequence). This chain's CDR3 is CASRWFSSGNSNTGELFF. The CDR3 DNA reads TGTGCCAGTCGTTGGTTCTCTAGCGGGAATTCCAACACCGGGGAGCTGTTTTTT.

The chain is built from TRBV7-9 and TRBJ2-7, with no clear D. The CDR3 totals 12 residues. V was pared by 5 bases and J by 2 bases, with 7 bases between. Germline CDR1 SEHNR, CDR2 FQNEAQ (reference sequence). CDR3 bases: TGTGCCAGCAGCACAACTACCTACGAGCAGTACTTC. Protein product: CASSTTTYEQYF.

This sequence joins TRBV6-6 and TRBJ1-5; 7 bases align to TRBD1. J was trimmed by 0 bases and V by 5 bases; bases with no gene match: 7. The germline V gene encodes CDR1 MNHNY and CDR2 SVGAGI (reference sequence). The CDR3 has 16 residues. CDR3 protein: CASSASQGSSNQPQHF. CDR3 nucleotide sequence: TGTGCCAGCAGTGCTTCACAGGGGTCTAGCAATCAGCCCCAGCATTTT.

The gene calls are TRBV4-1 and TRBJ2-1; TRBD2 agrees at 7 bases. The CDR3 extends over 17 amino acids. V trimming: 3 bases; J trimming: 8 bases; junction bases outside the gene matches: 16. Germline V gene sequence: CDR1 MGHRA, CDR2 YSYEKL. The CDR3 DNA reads TGCGCCAGCAGCCAGACCCCCAGCGGGATCCTCGGGGATGAGCAGTTCTTC. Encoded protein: CASSQTPSGILGDEQFF.

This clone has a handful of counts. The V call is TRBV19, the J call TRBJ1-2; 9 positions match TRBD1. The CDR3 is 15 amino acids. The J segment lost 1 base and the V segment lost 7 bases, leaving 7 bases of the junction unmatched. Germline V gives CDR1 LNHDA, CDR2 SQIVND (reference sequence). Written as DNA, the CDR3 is TGTGCCAGTAAGCCAGGACAGGGGAATAACTATGGCTACACCTTC. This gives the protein CASKPGQGNNYGYTF.